Below, 24 T cell receptor beta chains from the same sample are listed, as sequenced in a study of T cell repertoires in cytomegalovirus infection. These receptors have no known antigen. TCRdb re-called the reads through MiXCR, storing one row per CDR3 protein. There are under 130,000 distinct CDR3 sequences in the sample; roughly 39% occur only once, and just under 75% lies in the top ten. The sample consisted of CD8+ T cells from cultured PBMCs, taken from culture after CMV antigen stimulation. These receptor sequences come from a human donor in good health (CMV status not recorded). Some clones in this sample may be carry-over from other donors' samples.

The chain employs TRBV19 and TRBJ2-7; D is unresolved. Deletions cut 3 bases from V and 4 bases from J, with 13 bases between. The V gene's germline CDR1 is LNHDA and CDR2 SQIVND (reference sequence). This CDR3 comprises 14 residues. Here the CDR3 reads CASSISLDSYEQYF. The DNA for the CDR3 is TGTGCCAGTAGTATCTCCCTTGACTCGTACGAGCAGTACTTC. Looking up the rest from reference TRBV19 and TRBJ2-7 gives the full variable domain: DGGITQSPKYLFRKEGQNVTLSCEQNLNHDAMYWYRQDPGQGLRLIYYSQIVNDFQKGDIAEGYSVSREKKESFPLTVTSAQKNPTAFYLCASSISLDSYEQYFGPGTRLTVT.

The chain recombines TRBV5-6 with TRBJ2-3; perhaps D is TRBD1 or TRBD2 (6 bases each). The CDR3 contains 13 residues. Trimming took off 3 bases at V and 4 bases at J, with 9 bases between the two ends. Germline V gene sequence: CDR1 SGHDT, CDR2 YYEEEE. The chain's CDR3 is CASSWGAPDTQYF. The CDR3, as DNA: TGTGCCAGCAGCTGGGGGGCCCCAGATACGCAGTATTTT.

This clonotype was picked up a small number of times. V and J are TRBV27 and TRBJ1-1; 7 bases are a match to TRBD1. After removal of 6 bases from V and 0 bases from J, the junction contained 10 bases not matched to a gene. This CDR3 has 16 residues. Germline V gene lookup returns CDR1 MNHEY and CDR2 SMNVEV (reference sequence). The chain's CDR3 is CASSRGAHTMNTEAFF. The CDR3 nucleotides read TGTGCCAGCAGCAGGGGGGCACACACGATGAACACTGAAGCTTTCTTT.

DNA of the CDR3: TGTGCCAGCAGCTTGAGGGAACTCTACAATGAGCAGTTCTTC. This gives the protein CASSLRELYNEQFF. The chain combines TRBV13 with TRBJ2-1; tentatively, D is TRBD2 (5 bases). This CDR3 is 14 amino acids long. Trimming removed 3 bases from V and 3 bases from J, with 9 bases in between. Germline V CDR1 and CDR2: PRHDT, FYEKMQ (reference sequence).

This clonotype was recorded once. The genes are TRBV28 and TRBJ2-7; TRBD1 might be the D (6 bases). CDR3 size: 14 residues. CDR1 is MDHEN, CDR2 SYDVKM, per germline. The V and J ends lost 5 bases and 4 bases respectively, with 15 bases between them. The CDR3 DNA sequence: TGTGCCAGCAGTCCACCGGGACACACTTACGAGCAGTACTTC. Encoded protein: CASSPPGHTYEQYF.

The genes are TRBV11-2 and TRBJ1-1; the match to TRBD1 covers 8 bases. The CDR3 contains 14 residues. The ends lost 5 bases at V and 3 bases at J; junction bases unmatched: 5. Germline V gene data show CDR1 as SGHAT and CDR2 as FQNNGV. CDR3 sequence reads: CASSGQGRDTEAFF. The CDR3 bases are TGTGCCAGCAGCGGACAGGGCCGGGACACTGAAGCTTTCTTT.

Ten or more counts support this clonotype. V is TRBV7-6 and J is TRBJ2-3; D unresolved. CDR1 SGHVS and CDR2 FNYEAQ come from the germline V gene. V gave up 5 bases and J gave up 2 bases, with 14 bases separating them. The CDR3 covers 15 residues. DNA for the CDR3: TGTGCCAGCAGCCGCTATCAGGCCTTCACAGATACGCAGTATTTT. Amino acids: CASSRYQAFTDTQYF.

This rearrangement joins TRBV20-1 to TRBJ1-1; D is undetermined. This CDR3 contains 13 residues. The germline V and J ends were trimmed by 4 bases and 1 base, with 10 bases remaining between them. The germline V gene has CDR1 DFQATT and CDR2 SNEGSKA (reference sequence). CDR3 sequence: CSAKGWGNTEAFF. CDR3 bases: TGCAGTGCTAAAGGATGGGGGAACACTGAAGCTTTCTTT.

This clonotype appeared a few times. The chain carries TRBV7-6 and TRBJ1-2; no definite D call. V lost 2 bases and J lost 3, with 16 bases in between. Germline CDR1 and CDR2: SGHVS and FNYEAQ. This CDR3 spans 16 amino acids. Written as DNA, the CDR3 is TGTGCCAGCAGCTTACTTGTGCAGGCCGTCGACTATGGCTACACCTTC. Protein: CASSLLVQAVDYGYTF.

This clonotype occurred a few times. This sequence joins TRBV4-2 and TRBJ2-7; 8 bases match TRBD1. Losses at the gene ends were 0 bases for V and 7 bases for J; bases not matched to a gene: 8. The CDR3 totals 15 residues. The germline CDR1 and CDR2 sequences are LGHNA and YNFKEQ. The DNA for the CDR3 is TGTGCCAGCAGCCAAGATCGGGGCAGGGGGCGTGAGCAGTACTTC. The encoded protein is CASSQDRGRGREQYF.

This clonotype occurred a few times. The V and J genes are TRBV24-1 and TRBJ2-3; 8 bases map to TRBD2. In germline, CDR1 is KGHDR, CDR2 SFDVKD. V shed 2 bases, J shed 4 bases, and the junction held 10 bases outside the gene matches. This CDR3 contains 17 residues. CDR3 nucleotide sequence: TGTGCCACCAGTGATTATGAGACTAGCGCAGAAGCAGATACGCAGTATTTT. This gives the protein CATSDYETSAEADTQYF.

The J gene is TRBJ2-7, the V gene TRBV6-2 or TRBV6-3, with TRBD1 identical over 7 bases. The CDR3 extends over 14 amino acids. Germline CDR1 is MNHEY and CDR2 is SVGEGT. The J segment lost 2 bases and the V segment lost 5 bases, leaving 6 bases of the junction unmatched. CDR3 amino acids: CASSLPGQTYEQYF. In nucleotides, the CDR3 is TGTGCCAGCAGTCTACCGGGACAGACCTACGAGCAGTACTTC.

The chain carries TRBV6-1 and TRBJ1-2, with TRBD1 matching over 7 bases. CDR1 and CDR2 from the germline V gene are MNHNS and SASEGT. J gave up 5 bases and V 2 bases, and 8 bases lay outside the gene matches. This CDR3 is 15 amino acids long. The CDR3 spells CASSESTGAMYGYTF. CDR3 in DNA: TGTGCCAGCAGTGAATCCACAGGGGCGATGTATGGCTACACCTTC.

This clonotype was detected only a few times. This chain connects TRBV7-8 to TRBJ2-2, with 7 bases that match TRBD1. The germline V gene encodes CDR1 SGHVS and CDR2 FQNEAQ. V dropped 2 bases and J dropped 0; count of bases not matched to a gene: 6. The CDR3 spans 17 residues. The CDR3 sequence: CASSLRAGGPNTGELFF. The DNA of the CDR3 is TGTGCCAGCAGCTTACGGGCAGGGGGTCCGAACACCGGGGAGCTGTTTTTT. Full variable domain (rest looked up from reference TRBV7-8 and TRBJ2-2): GAGVSQSPRYKVAKRGQDVALRCDPISGHVSLFWYQQALGQGPEFLTYFQNEAQLDKSGLPSDRFFAERPEGSVSTLKIQRTQQEDSAVYLCASSLRAGGPNTGELFFGEGSRLTVL.

The V and J genes are TRBV2 and TRBJ2-3, with TRBD1 matching over 7 bases. The CDR3 runs 17 residues. CDR1 and CDR2 (germline): SNHLY, FYNNEI. V was clipped by 2 bases and J by 2 bases; unmatched bases: 10. CDR3 nucleotide sequence: TGTGCCAGCAGTGAAACCCAGACAGGGTCTAACACAGATACGCAGTATTTT. It codes for CASSETQTGSNTDTQYF.

The chain is built from TRBV15 and TRBJ1-1; D is undetermined. The germline V and J ends were trimmed by 5 bases and 0 bases, with 13 bases remaining between them. The CDR3 sequence is 15 residues long. The germline CDR1 and CDR2 sequences are LNHNV and YYDKDF (reference sequence). CDR3 sequence (DNA): TGTGCCACCAGCCTGGACCGCACTATGAACACTGAAGCTTTCTTT. It codes for CATSLDRTMNTEAFF. The whole variable domain, remainder taken from reference TRBV15 and TRBJ1-1, is DAMVIQNPRYQVTQFGKPVTLSCSQTLNHNVMYWYQQKSSQAPKLLFHYYDKDFNNEADTPDNFQSRRPNTSFCFLDIRSPGLGDTAMYLCATSLDRTMNTEAFFGQGTRLTVV.

J is TRBJ1-6 and V is TRBV14; 7 bases fit TRBD1. V lost 0 bases and J lost 8; bases outside the gene matches: 4. The CDR3 sequence is 15 residues long. CDR1 SGHDN and CDR2 FVKESK come from the germline V gene. DNA of the CDR3: TGTGCCAGCAGCCAAGAGACAGGGTTTTATTCACCCCTCCACTTT. Translated, it gives CASSQETGFYSPLHF.

This chain connects TRBV2 to TRBJ1-1, with D perhaps TRBD1 (6 bases). This CDR3 contains 13 residues. The V gene lost 7 bases and the J gene lost 0 bases, with 9 bases spanning the gap. Germline V gene lookup returns CDR1 SNHLY and CDR2 FYNNEI. Here the CDR3 DNA reads TGTGCCAGCAAACAGGGAATGAACACTGAAGCTTTCTTT. Translation: CASKQGMNTEAFF.

The chain carries TRBV7-3 and TRBJ1-1, with D hard to call. The germline CDR1 and CDR2 sequences are SGHTA and FQGTGA. The CDR3 extends over 13 amino acids. V was shortened by 4 bases and J by 1 base, with 7 bases between the two germline ends. The DNA of the CDR3 is TGTGCCAGCAGCTACTCAGCGAACACTGAAGCTTTCTTT. Amino acids: CASSYSANTEAFF. Full variable domain (missing parts from reference TRBV7-3 and TRBJ1-1): GAGVSQTPSNKVTEKGKYVELRCDPISGHTALYWYRQSLGQGPEFLIYFQGTGAADDSGLPNDRFFAVRPEGSVSTLKIQRTERGDSAVYLCASSYSANTEAFFGQGTRLTVV.

The chain carries TRBV12-3 or TRBV12-4 and TRBJ1-1; no clear D gene. There are 14 residues in the CDR3. The V end lost 1 base, the J end lost 0 bases, and 6 bases lay between the germline ends. The CDR3 loop is CASSLGEMNTEAFF. The CDR3 bases are TGTGCCAGCAGTTTAGGCGAGATGAACACTGAAGCTTTCTTT.

The chain couples TRBV7-9 to TRBJ1-1; D may be TRBD1 (5 bases). The CDR3 has 12 amino acids. V shed 4 bases and J shed 7 bases, with 10 bases lying between them. CDR1 and CDR2 (germline): SEHNR, FQNEAQ (reference sequence). The CDR3, as DNA: TGTGCCAGCAGCTGGGGGTCGGGTGAAGCTTTCTTT. Protein: CASSWGSGEAFF.

The J gene is TRBJ2-7, the V gene TRBV4-2; D is uncertain. V was pared by 0 bases and J by 4 bases, with 13 bases between. The germline gives CDR1 LGHNA, CDR2 YNFKEQ. CDR3 length: 15 residues. The CDR3 region has the DNA TGTGCCAGCAGCCAAGATCTGGACCGTTCTTACGAGCAGTACTTC. It encodes CASSQDLDRSYEQYF.

This clonotype was observed many times. The gene calls are TRBV7-9 and TRBJ2-1, with 7 bases lining up with TRBD1. After removal of 3 bases from V and 10 bases from J, the junction contained 0 bases not matched to a gene. This CDR3 is built from 11 residues. Germline V gene data show CDR1 as SEHNR and CDR2 as FQNEAQ (reference sequence). DNA for the CDR3: TGTGCCAGCAGCTTGGACAGGGAGCAGTTCTTC. Protein product: CASSLDREQFF.

The chain combines TRBV7-3 with TRBJ2-7; 7 positions match TRBD1. The CDR3 loop spans 14 amino acids. After removal of 5 bases from V and 4 bases from J, the junction contained 8 bases not matched to a gene. In germline, CDR1 is SGHTA, CDR2 FQGTGA. CDR3 in amino acids: CASSRTDRWYEQYF. CDR3 DNA: TGTGCCAGCAGCCGGACGGACAGGTGGTACGAGCAGTACTTC.